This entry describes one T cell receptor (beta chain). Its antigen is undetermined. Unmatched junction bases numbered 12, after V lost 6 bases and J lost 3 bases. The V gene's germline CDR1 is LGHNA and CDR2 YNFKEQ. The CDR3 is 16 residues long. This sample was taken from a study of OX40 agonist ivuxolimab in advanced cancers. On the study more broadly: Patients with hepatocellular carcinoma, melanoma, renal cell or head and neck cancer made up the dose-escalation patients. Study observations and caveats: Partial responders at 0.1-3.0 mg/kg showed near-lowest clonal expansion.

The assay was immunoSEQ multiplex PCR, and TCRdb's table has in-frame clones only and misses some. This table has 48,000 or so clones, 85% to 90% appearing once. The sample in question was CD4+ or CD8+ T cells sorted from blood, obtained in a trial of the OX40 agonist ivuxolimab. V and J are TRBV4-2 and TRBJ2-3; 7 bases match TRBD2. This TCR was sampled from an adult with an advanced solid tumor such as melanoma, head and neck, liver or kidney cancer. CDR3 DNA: TGTGCCAGCAGTGGTGGCGGGAGCTGGGGGACAGATACGCAGTATTTT. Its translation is CASSGGGSWGTDTQYF.